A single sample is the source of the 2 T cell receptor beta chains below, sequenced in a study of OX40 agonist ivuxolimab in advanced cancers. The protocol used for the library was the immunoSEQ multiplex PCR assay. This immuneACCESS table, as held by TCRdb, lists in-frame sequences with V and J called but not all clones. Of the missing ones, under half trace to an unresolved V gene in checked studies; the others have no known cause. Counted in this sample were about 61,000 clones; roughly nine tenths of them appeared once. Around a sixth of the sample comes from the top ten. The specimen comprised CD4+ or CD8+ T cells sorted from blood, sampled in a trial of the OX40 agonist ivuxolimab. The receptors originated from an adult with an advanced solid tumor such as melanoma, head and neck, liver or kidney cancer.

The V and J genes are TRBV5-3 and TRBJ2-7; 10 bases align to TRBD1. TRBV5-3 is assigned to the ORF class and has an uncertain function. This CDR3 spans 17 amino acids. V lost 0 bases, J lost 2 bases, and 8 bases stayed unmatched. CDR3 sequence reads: CARSLGSGTGDPYEQYF. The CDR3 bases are TGTGCCAGAAGCTTGGGATCCGGGACAGGGGACCCCTACGAGCAGTACTTC.

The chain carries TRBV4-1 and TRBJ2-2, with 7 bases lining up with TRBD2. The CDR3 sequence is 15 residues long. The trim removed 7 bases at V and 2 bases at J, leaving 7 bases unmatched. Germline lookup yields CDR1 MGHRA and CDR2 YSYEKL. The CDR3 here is CASNFGGGNTGELFF. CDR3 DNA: TGCGCCAGCAACTTTGGCGGGGGAAACACCGGGGAGCTGTTTTTT.